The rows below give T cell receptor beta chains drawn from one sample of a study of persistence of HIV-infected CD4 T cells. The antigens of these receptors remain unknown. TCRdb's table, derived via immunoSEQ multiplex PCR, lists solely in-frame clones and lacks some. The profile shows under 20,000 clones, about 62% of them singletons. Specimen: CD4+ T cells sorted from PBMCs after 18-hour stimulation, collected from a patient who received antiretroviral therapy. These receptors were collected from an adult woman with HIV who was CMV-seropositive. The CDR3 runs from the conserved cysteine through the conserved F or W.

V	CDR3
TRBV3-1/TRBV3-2	CASSQRDNGGYTF
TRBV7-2	CASSLTSDSSLNQPQHF
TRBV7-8	CASSLAWSGASNQPQHF
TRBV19	CASSRRAGAQGRNGYTF
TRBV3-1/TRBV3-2	CASSSGLAKRGGELFF
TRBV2	CASKLLGPNAGYTF
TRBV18	CASSPSPNYGYTF
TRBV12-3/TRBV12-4	CASSSSGASGYTF
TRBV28	CASSLKVNTQYF
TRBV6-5	CASSRTRDHQPQHF
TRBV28	CASRYAGRGTEAFF
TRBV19	CASTITGYNQPQHF
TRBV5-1	CASSLGPLGNEQFF
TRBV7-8	CASSFGQREKLFF
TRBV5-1	CASSYQETQYF
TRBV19	CASSIVTRTEAFF
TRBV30	CAWSRRQGSYNEQFF
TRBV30	CAWMRYQVEAFF
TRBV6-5	CASCLNKGTEAFF
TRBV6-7	CASSYSFFGGAAFF
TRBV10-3	CAISQTAVYDGNTIYF
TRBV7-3	CASSPNAGDPYGYTF
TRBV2	CASRGDSQETQYF
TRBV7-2	CASSLGQGANSPLHF
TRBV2	CASRRETGGGELFF
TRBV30	CAWRTGQGASGNQPQHF
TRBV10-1	CASTTGELFF
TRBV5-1	CASSLGLDTDTQYF
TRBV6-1	CASSASTGTGGTDTQYF
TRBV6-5	CASTRNYEQYF
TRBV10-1	CASSGLGRGEQFF
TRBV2	CASSEVADVAFF
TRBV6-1	CASSEVRQGNGNTIYF
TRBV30	CAWSGGGRNTEAFF
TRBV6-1	CASSEEWGGYTF